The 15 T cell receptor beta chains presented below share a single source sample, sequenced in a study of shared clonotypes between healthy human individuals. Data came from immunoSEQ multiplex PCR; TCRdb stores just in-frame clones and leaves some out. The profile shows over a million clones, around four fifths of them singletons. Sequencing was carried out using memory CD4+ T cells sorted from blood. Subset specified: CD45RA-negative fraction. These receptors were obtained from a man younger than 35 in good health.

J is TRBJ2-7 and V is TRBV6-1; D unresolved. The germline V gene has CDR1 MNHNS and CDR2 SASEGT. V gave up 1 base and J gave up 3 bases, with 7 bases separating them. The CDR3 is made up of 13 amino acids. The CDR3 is CASSEGRSYEQYF. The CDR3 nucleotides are TGTGCCAGCAGTGAAGGACGGAGCTACGAGCAGTACTTC.

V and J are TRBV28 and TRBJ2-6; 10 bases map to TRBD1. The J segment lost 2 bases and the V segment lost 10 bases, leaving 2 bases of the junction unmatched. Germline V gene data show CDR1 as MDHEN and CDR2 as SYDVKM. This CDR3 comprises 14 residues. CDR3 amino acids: CAIGQGAGANVLTF. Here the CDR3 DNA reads TGTGCCATCGGACAGGGGGCTGGGGCCAACGTCCTGACTTTC.

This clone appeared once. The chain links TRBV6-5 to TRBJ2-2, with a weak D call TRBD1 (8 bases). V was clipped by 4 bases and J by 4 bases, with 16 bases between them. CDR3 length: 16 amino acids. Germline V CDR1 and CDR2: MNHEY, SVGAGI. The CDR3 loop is CASSLYRGGSTGELFF. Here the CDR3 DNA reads TGTGCCAGCAGTTTATACAGGGGGGGTAGCACCGGGGAGCTGTTTTTT.

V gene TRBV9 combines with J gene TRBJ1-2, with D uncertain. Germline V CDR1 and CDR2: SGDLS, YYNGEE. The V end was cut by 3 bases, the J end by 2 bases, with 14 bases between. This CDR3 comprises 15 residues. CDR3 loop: CASSEAPGPNYGYTF. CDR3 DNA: TGTGCCAGCAGCGAGGCTCCGGGTCCGAACTATGGCTACACCTTC.

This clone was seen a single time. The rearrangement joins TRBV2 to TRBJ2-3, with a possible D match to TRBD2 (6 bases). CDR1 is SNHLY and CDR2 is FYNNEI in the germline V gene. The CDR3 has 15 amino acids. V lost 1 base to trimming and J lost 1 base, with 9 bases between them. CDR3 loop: CASSEVAGRTDTQYF. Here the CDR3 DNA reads TGTGCCAGCAGTGAAGTTGCGGGACGCACAGATACGCAGTATTTT.

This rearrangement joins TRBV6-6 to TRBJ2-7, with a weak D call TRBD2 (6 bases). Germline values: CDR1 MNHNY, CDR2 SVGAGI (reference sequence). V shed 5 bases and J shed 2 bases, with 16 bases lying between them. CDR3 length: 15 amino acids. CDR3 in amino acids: CASSAPDRGTYEQYF. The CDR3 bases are TGTGCCAGCAGTGCCCCGGACCGGGGGACCTACGAGCAGTACTTC.

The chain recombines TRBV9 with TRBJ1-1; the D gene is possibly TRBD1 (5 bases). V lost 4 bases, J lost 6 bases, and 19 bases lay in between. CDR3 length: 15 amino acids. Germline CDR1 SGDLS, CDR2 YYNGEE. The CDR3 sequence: CASSPRGGYGAEAFF. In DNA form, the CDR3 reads TGTGCCAGCAGCCCCCGGGGGGGGTACGGTGCTGAAGCTTTCTTT.

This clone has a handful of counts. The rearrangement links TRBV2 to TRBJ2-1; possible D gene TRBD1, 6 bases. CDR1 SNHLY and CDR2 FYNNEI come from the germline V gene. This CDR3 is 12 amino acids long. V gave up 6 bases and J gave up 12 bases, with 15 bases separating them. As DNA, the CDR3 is TGTGCCAGCAGAATAACAGGGTTCCGGCAGTTCTTC. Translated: CASRITGFRQFF.

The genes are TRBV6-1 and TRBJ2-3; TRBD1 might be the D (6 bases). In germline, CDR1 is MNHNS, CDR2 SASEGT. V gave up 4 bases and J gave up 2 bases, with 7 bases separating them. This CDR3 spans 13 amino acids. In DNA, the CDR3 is TGTGCCAGCAGTGGGACAGACACAGATACGCAGTATTTT. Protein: CASSGTDTDTQYF.

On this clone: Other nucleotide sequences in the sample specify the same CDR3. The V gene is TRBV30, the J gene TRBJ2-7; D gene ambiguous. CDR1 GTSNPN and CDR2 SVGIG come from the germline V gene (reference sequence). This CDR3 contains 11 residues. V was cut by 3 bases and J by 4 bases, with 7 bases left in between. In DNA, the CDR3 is TGTGCCTGGAGCGGCGGATACGAGCAGTACTTC. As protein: CAWSGGYEQYF.

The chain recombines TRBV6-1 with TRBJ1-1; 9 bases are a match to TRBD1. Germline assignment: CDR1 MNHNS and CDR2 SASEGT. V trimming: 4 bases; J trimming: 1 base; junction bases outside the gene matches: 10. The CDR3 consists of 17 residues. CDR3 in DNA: TGTGCCAGCAGTGGAGCGGGGACAGGGCTCTGGAACACTGAAGCTTTCTTT. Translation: CASSGAGTGLWNTEAFF.

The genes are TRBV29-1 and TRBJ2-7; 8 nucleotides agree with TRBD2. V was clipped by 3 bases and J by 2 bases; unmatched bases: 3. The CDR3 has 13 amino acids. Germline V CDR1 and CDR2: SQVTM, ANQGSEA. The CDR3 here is CSVDRGGPYEQYF. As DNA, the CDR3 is TGCAGCGTTGATCGGGGGGGACCCTACGAGCAGTACTTC.

The CDR3 reads CASSLNTGPSYEQYF. The CDR3 DNA reads TGCGCCAGCAGCCTCAATACAGGGCCCTCCTACGAGCAGTACTTC. The chain combines TRBV5-1 with TRBJ2-7; tentative D call: TRBD1 (6 bases). Germline assignment: CDR1 SGHRS and CDR2 YFSETQ. The germline V and J ends were trimmed by 4 bases and 0 bases, with 14 bases remaining between them. This CDR3 contains 15 residues. Using reference TRBV5-1 and TRBJ2-7 for the parts outside the CDR3, the full variable domain is KAGVTQTPRYLIKTRGQQVTLSCSPISGHRSVSWYQQTPGQGLQFLFEYFSETQRNKGNFPGRFSGRQFSNSRSEMNVSTLELGDSALYLCASSLNTGPSYEQYFGPGTRLTVT.

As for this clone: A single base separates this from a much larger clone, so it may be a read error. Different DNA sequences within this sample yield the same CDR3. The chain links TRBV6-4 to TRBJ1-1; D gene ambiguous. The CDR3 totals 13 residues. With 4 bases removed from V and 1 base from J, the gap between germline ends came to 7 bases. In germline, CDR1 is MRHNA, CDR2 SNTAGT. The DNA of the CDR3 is TGTGCCAGCAGTGTGGACGGGAACACTGAAGCTTTCTTT. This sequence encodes CASSVDGNTEAFF.

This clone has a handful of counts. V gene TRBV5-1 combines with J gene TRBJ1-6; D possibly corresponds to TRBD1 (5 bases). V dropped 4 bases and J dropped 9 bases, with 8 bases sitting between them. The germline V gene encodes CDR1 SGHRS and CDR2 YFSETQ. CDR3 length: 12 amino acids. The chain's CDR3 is CASSRDGSPLHF. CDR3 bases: TGCGCCAGCAGCAGGGACGGTTCACCCCTCCACTTT.